This T cell receptor beta chain was found in a study of T-cell reconstitution after alpha-beta-depleted transplantation in children. The germline gives CDR1 SGHRS, CDR2 YFSETQ. The CDR3 loop spans 15 amino acids. V was trimmed by 0 bases and J by 4 bases, leaving 11 bases between them. The TCRbeta library was prepared with unique molecular identifiers. MiXCR, run by TCRdb on the PCR reads, gives a single entry per CDR3 protein. The profile shows roughly 500,000 distinct CDR3 sequences, under 15% of them singletons. The sequencing used PBMCs from the stem cell graft donor, collected from the stem cell graft. The sequence came from a human donor who donated a stem cell graft to a child with combined immunodeficiency. This chain links TRBV5-1 with TRBJ2-1, with a weak D call TRBD2 (6 bases). The CDR3 loop reads CASSLVGRRYNEQFF. The CDR3 DNA reads as TGCGCCAGCAGCTTGGTAGGGAGGAGGTACAATGAGCAGTTCTTC.